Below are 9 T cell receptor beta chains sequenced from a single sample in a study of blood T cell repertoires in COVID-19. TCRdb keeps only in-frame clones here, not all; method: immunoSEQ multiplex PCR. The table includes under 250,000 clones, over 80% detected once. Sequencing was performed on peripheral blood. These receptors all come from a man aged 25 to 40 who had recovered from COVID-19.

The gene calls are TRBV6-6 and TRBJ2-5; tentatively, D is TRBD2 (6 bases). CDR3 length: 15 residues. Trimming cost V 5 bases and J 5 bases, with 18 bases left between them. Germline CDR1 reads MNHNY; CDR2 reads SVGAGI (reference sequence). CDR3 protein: CASSPGSGGGETQYF. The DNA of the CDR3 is TGTGCCAGCAGTCCCGGTTCTGGGGGAGGCGAGACCCAGTACTTC.

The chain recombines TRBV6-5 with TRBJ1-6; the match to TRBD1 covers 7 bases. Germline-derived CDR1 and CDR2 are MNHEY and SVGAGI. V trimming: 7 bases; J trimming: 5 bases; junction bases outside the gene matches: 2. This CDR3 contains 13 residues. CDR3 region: CASTGQNNSPLHF. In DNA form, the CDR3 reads TGTGCCAGCACGGGACAGAATAATTCACCCCTCCACTTT.

Here the CDR3 DNA reads TGTGCCAGCAGCCACCGTAGGAACAGGGCTTACACCATATATTTT. This gives the protein CASSHRRNRAYTIYF. The rearrangement joins TRBV3-1 (or the pseudogene TRBV3-2) to TRBJ1-3; TRBD1 is a possible D gene (6 bases). V gave up 3 bases and J gave up 8 bases, with 17 bases separating them. There are 15 residues in the CDR3. Germline V gene data show CDR1 as LGHDT and CDR2 as YNNKEL (reference sequence).

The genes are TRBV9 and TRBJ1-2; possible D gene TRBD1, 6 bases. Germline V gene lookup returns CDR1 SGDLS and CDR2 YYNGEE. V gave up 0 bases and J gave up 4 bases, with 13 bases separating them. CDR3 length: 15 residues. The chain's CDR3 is CASSVGEGGVYGYTF. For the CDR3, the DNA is TGTGCCAGCAGCGTAGGGGAAGGGGGGGTCTATGGCTACACCTTC.

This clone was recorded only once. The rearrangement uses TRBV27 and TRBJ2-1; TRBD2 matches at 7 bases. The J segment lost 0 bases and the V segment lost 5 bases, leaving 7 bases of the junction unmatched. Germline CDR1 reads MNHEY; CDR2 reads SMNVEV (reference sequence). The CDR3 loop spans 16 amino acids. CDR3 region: CASSPPGGSSYNEQFF. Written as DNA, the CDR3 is TGTGCCAGCAGTCCGCCGGGGGGTAGCTCCTACAATGAGCAGTTCTTC.

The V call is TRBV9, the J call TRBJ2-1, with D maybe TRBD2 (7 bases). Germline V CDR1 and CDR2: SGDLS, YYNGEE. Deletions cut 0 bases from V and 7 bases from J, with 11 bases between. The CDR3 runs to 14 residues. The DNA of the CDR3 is TGTGCCAGCAGCGTAGCGGGGGGCCGGAATGAGCAGTTCTTC. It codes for CASSVAGGRNEQFF. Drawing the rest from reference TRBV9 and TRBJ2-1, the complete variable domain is DSGVTQTPKHLITATGQRVTLRCSPRSGDLSVYWYQQSLDQGLQFLIQYYNGEERAKGNILERFSAQQFPDLHSELNLSSLELGDSALYFCASSVAGGRNEQFFGPGTRLTVL.

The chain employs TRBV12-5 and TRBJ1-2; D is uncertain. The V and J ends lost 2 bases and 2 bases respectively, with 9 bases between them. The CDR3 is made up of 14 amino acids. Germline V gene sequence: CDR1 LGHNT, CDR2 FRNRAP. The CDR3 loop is CASGLFQLNYGYTF. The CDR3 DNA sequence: TGTGCTAGTGGTTTGTTTCAACTAAACTATGGCTACACCTTC.

In DNA, the CDR3 is TGTGCCAGCAGCTCCCAGGGCTATGGCTACACCTTC. This encodes CASSSQGYGYTF. This rearrangement joins TRBV21-1 to TRBJ1-2; TRBD1 is the table's D call and was not checked against the DNA. TRBV21-1 is noted as a pseudogene. There are 12 residues in the CDR3.

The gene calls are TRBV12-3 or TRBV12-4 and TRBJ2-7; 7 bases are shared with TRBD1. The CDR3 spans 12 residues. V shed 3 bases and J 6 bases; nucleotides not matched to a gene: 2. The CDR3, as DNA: TGTGCCAGCAGTTTCAACAGGGGCGAGCAGTACTTC. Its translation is CASSFNRGEQYF.